These 12 T cell receptor beta chains originate from one sample sequenced in a study of control samples from healthy donors and cancer patients. Here immunoSEQ multiplex PCR was the method, and the copy in TCRdb shows in-frame clones only, minus some. In the table there are roughly 100,000 clones, just over 90% of which are singletons. Sequencing used blood. These receptors were taken from a woman under 40 in good health.

This chain links TRBV4-1 with TRBJ2-3; TRBD2 matches at 9 bases. CDR3 length: 19 residues. The J segment lost 2 bases and the V segment lost 1 base, leaving 13 bases of the junction unmatched. CDR1 and CDR2 from the germline V gene are MGHRA and YSYEKL. The CDR3 nucleotides are TGCGCCAGCAGCCAAGCGGCTGCGGGAGGGCCGATCCCCACAGATACGCAGTATTTT. Encoded protein: CASSQAAAGGPIPTDTQYF.

This clone was detected only once. The gene calls are TRBV5-1 and TRBJ1-3; D perhaps matches TRBD1 (5 bases). CDR3 length: 15 amino acids. In germline, CDR1 is SGHRS, CDR2 YFSETQ. The ends were cut back, 0 bases at V and 4 bases at J, with 11 bases in the middle. The CDR3 bases are TGCGCCAGCAGCTTGGCCCCGAACAGGGGAAACACCATATATTTT. This gives the protein CASSLAPNRGNTIYF. Full variable domain (outside the CDR3, taken from reference TRBV5-1 and TRBJ1-3): KAGVTQTPRYLIKTRGQQVTLSCSPISGHRSVSWYQQTPGQGLQFLFEYFSETQRNKGNFPGRFSGRQFSNSRSEMNVSTLELGDSALYLCASSLAPNRGNTIYFGEGSWLTVV.

V is TRBV5-6 and J is TRBJ2-7; D call uncertain. V lost 0 bases and J 4 bases, leaving 5 bases between the germline ends. CDR1 SGHDT and CDR2 YYEEEE come from the germline V gene. The CDR3 spans 12 residues. CDR3 DNA sequence: TGTGCCAGCAGCTTGGCGTCTTACGAGCAGTACTTC. Translation gives CASSLASYEQYF.

The chain links TRBV28 to TRBJ1-1; 10 bases match TRBD1. Germline trimming cut 6 bases from V and 1 base from J; bases unmatched to any gene: 17. Germline CDR1 is MDHEN and CDR2 is SYDVKM. The CDR3 covers 19 residues. Here the CDR3 reads CASRSLPGTGEGWNTEAFF. The CDR3, as DNA: TGTGCCAGCAGAAGCCTACCCGGGACAGGGGAGGGTTGGAACACTGAAGCTTTCTTT.

This clone was picked up one time. The gene calls are TRBV19 and TRBJ2-3, with a tentative D call TRBD2 (6 bases). V gave up 8 bases and J gave up 0 bases, with 12 bases separating them. From germline, CDR1 is LNHDA and CDR2 SQIVND (reference sequence). The CDR3 length is 14 residues. CDR3 sequence: CASPGSTSTDTQYF. CDR3 coding DNA: TGTGCCAGTCCCGGGAGTACTAGCACAGATACGCAGTATTTT. Based on the CDR3 plus reference TRBV19 and TRBJ2-3, the full variable domain is DGGITQSPKYLFRKEGQNVTLSCEQNLNHDAMYWYRQDPGQGLRLIYYSQIVNDFQKGDIAEGYSVSREKKESFPLTVTSAQKNPTAFYLCASPGSTSTDTQYFGPGTRLTVL.

The genes are TRBV29-1 and TRBJ1-2; D ambiguous. Germline V gene lookup returns CDR1 SQVTM and CDR2 ANQGSEA. V lost 5 bases to trimming and J lost 1 base, with 11 bases between them. The CDR3 runs to 13 residues. CDR3 nucleotide sequence: TGCAGCGTTCACGAACAACGTAACTATGGCTACACCTTC. This gives the protein CSVHEQRNYGYTF.

Points on this clone: Different DNA sequences within this sample yield the same CDR3. The rearrangement joins TRBV9 to TRBJ1-6; D remains ambiguous. CDR1 SGDLS and CDR2 YYNGEE come from the germline V gene. V was trimmed by 1 base and J by 0 bases, leaving 8 bases between them. The CDR3 totals 16 residues. In DNA, the CDR3 is TGTGCCAGCAGCGTAAGCAGGAGCTCCTATAATTCACCCCTCCACTTT. As protein: CASSVSRSSYNSPLHF.

The chain carries TRBV6-5 and TRBJ1-1; D may be TRBD1 (6 bases). Germline CDR1 reads MNHEY; CDR2 reads SVGAGI. With 2 bases removed from V and 3 bases from J, the gap between germline ends came to 10 bases. The CDR3 spans 14 residues. CDR3 sequence: CASSYGQLHTEAFF. CDR3 sequence (DNA): TGTGCCAGCAGTTACGGACAGCTCCACACTGAAGCTTTCTTT.

The DNA for the CDR3 is TGTGCCTGGCGAGACGTTTGGGTTGAAGCTTTCTTT. The encoded protein is CAWRDVWVEAFF. V is TRBV30 and J is TRBJ1-1; no clear D. The CDR3 length is 12 residues. The germline CDR1 and CDR2 sequences are GTSNPN and SVGIG (reference sequence). Trimming stripped 5 bases from V and 7 bases from J, with 14 bases between.

The V and J genes are TRBV27 and TRBJ1-5; D perhaps matches TRBD1 (6 bases). V lost 5 bases and J lost 3, with 29 bases in between. The germline CDR1 and CDR2 sequences are MNHEY and SMNVEV (reference sequence). This CDR3 is built from 20 residues. CDR3 nucleotide sequence: TGTGCCAGCAGTCCAAGACCCGAGGGGGGGCGAGTAGCTACCAATCAGCCCCAGCATTTT. Translating it yields CASSPRPEGGRVATNQPQHF.

V is TRBV30 and J is TRBJ1-2; D is undetermined. The CDR3 runs to 17 residues. Germline lookup yields CDR1 GTSNPN and CDR2 SVGIG (reference sequence). V shed 0 bases and J shed 4 bases, with 21 bases lying between them. This CDR3 is CAWSVRVSSTSGYGYTF. CDR3 in DNA: TGTGCCTGGAGTGTACGAGTTTCTTCTACCTCGGGCTATGGCTACACCTTC. Supplemented by reference TRBV30 and TRBJ1-2, the full variable domain reads SQTIHQWPATLVQPVGSPLSLECTVEGTSNPNLYWYRQAAGRGLQLLFYSVGIGQISSEVPQNLSASRPQDRQFILSSKKLLLSDSGFYLCAWSVRVSSTSGYGYTFGSGTRLTVV.

The CDR3 is CASSQDRVTEAFF. The CDR3, as DNA: TGTGCCAGCAGCCAGGACAGGGTCACTGAAGCTTTCTTT. The rearrangement uses TRBV7-3 and TRBJ1-1; 8 bases line up with TRBD1. CDR3 size: 13 residues. The trim removed 5 bases at V and 4 bases at J, leaving 3 bases unmatched. Germline CDR1 is SGHTA and CDR2 is FQGTGA.